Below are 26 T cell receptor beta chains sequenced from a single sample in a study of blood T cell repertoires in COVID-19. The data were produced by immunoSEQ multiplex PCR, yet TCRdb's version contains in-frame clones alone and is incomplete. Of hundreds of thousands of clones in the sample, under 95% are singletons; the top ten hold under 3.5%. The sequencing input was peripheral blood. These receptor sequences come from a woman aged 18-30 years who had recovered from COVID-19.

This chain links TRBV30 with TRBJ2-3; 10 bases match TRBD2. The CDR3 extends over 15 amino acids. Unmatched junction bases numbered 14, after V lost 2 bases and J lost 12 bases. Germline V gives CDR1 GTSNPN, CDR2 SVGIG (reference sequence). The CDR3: CAWSLDSGRPRSQYF. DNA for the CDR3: TGTGCCTGGAGTCTGGATAGCGGGAGGCCCCGGTCCCAGTATTTT.

The CDR3 DNA follows: TGTGCCAGCAGCCTAGCGGTAGTATGGGATACGCAGTATTTT. Protein product: CASSLAVVWDTQYF. The rearrangement joins TRBV11-3 to TRBJ2-3, with 7 bases matching TRBD2. The germline V gene encodes CDR1 SGHNT and CDR2 YENEEA. V shed 5 bases and J 6 bases; nucleotides not matched to a gene: 8. CDR3 size: 14 residues.

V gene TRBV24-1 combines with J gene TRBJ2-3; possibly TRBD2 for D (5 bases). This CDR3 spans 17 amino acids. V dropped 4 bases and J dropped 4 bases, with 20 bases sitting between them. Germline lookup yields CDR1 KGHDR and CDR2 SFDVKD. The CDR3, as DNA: TGTGCCACCAGTGAACCGCTAGCAGGCGAGGCTCCAGATACGCAGTATTTT. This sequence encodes CATSEPLAGEAPDTQYF.

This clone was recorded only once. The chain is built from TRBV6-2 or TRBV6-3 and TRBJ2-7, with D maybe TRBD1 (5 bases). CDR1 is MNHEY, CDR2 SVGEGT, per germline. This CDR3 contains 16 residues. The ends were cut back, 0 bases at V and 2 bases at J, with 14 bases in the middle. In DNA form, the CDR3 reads TGTGCCAGCAGTTACTCGAGGACAACAGGCGCCTACGAGCAGTACGTC. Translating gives CASSYSRTTGAYEQYV.

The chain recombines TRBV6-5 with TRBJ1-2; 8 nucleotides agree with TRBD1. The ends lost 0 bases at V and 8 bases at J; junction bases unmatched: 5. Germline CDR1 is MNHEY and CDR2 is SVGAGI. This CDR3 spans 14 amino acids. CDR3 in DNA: TGTGCCAGCAGTTACTCGGTACAGGGGGGCGGCTACACCTTC. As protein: CASSYSVQGGGYTF.

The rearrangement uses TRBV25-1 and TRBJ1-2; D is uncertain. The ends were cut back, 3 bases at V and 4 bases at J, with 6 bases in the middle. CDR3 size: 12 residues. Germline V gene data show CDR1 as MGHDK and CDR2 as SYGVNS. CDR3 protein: CASSDVGYGYTF. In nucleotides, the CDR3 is TGTGCCAGCAGTGATGTCGGCTATGGCTACACCTTC.

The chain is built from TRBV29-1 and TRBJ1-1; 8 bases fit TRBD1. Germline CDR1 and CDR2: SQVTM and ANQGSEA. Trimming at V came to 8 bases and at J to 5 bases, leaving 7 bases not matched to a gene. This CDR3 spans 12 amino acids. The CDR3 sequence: CSTDRGRTEAFF. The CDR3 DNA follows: TGCAGCACCGACAGGGGAAGAACTGAAGCTTTCTTT.

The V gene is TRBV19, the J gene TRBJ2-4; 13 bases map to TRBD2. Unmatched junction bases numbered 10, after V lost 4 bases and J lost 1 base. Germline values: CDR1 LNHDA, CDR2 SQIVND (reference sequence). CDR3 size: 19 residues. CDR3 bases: TGTGCCAGTAGTACAACCGGGACTAGCGGGAATGTGGCCAAAAACATTCAGTACTTC. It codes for CASSTTGTSGNVAKNIQYF.

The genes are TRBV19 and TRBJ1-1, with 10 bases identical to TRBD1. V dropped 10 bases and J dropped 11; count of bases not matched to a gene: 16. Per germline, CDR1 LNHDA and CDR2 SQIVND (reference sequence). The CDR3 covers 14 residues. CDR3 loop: CATTPGQGFQLAFF. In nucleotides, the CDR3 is TGTGCCACTACACCGGGACAGGGGTTCCAGCTTGCTTTCTTT.

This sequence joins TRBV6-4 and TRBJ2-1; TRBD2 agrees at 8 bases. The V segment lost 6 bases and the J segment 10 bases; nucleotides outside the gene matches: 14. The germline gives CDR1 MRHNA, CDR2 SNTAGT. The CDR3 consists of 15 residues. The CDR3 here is CASSRRSSREGEQFF. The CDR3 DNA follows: TGTGCCAGCAGCCGTAGGAGTTCACGGGAGGGGGAGCAGTTCTTC.

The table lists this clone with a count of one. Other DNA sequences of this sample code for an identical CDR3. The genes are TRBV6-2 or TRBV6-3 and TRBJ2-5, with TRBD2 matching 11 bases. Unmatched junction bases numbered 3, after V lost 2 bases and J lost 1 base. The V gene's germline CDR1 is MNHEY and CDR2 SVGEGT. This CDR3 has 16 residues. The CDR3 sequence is CASSYPGTSGQETQYF. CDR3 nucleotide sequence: TGTGCCAGCAGTTACCCCGGGACTAGCGGCCAAGAGACCCAGTACTTC.

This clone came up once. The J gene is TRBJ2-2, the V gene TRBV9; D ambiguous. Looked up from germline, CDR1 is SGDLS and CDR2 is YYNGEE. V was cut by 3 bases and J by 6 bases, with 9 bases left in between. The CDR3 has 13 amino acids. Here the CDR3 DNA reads TGTGCCAGCAGCGAGATGGGCCCCGGGGAGCTGTTTTTT. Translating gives CASSEMGPGELFF.

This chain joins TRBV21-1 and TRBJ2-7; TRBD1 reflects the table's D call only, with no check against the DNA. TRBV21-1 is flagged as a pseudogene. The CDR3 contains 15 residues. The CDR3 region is CASLIQGAINLEQYV. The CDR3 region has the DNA TGTGCCAGCTTGATACAGGGGGCAATTAACCTAGAGCAGTACGTC.

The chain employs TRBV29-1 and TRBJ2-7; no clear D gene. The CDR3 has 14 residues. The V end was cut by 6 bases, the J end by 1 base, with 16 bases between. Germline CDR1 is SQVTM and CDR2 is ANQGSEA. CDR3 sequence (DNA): TGCAGCGTACCCCCACTTTCTGCATCCTACGAGCAGTACGTC. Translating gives CSVPPLSASYEQYV.

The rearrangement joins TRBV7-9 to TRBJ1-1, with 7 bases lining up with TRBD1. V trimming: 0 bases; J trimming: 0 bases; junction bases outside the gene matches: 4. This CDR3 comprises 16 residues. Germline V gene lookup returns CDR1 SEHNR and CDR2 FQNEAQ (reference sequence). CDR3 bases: TGTGCCAGCAGCTTAGCCTCAGGGGGGATGAACACTGAAGCTTTCTTT. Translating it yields CASSLASGGMNTEAFF.

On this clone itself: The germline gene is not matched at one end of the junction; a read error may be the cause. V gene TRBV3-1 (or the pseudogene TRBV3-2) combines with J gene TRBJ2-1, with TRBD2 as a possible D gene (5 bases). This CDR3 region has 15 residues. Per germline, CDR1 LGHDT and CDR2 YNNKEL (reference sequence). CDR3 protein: CASSQGSSPSNKQFF. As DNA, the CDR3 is TGTGCCAGCAGCCAAGGTTCTAGCCCCTCCAATAAGCAGTTCTTC.

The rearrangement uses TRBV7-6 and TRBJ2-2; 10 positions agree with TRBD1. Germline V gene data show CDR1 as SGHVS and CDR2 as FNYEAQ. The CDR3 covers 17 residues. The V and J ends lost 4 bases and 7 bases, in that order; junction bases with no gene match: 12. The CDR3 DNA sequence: TGTGCCAGCAGCTGGGAGACCGGGACAGGGGATCTCGGGGAGCTGTTTTTT. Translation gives CASSWETGTGDLGELFF.

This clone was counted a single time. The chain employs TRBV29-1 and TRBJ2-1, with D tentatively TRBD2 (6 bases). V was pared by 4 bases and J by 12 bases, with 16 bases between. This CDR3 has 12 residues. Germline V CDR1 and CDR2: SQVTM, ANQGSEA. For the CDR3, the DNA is TGCAGCGTTGGACGGGAGCTGGCGCGGCAGTTCTTC. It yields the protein CSVGRELARQFF.

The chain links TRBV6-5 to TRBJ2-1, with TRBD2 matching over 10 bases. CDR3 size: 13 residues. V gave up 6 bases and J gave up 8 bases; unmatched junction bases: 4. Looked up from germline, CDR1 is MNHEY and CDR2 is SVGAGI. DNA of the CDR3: TGTGCCAGCAGCCGGACTAGCGGCTATGAGCAGTTCTTC. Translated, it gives CASSRTSGYEQFF.

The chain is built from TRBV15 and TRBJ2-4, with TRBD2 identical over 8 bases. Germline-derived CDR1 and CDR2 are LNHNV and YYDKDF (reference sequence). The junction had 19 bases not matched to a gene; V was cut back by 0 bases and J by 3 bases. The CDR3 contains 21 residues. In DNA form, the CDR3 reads TGTGCCACCAGCAGAGACCTAAGCGGGAGACACGAAGGGGGTGGCAAAAACATTCAGTACTTC. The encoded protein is CATSRDLSGRHEGGGKNIQYF.

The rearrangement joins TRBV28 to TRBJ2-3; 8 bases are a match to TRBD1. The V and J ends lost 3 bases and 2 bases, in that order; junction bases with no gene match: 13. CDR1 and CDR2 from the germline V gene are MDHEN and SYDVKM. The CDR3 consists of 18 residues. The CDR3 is CASSFSHRDRSSTDTQYF. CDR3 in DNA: TGTGCCAGCAGTTTCTCACACCGGGACAGGTCTTCCACAGATACGCAGTATTTT.

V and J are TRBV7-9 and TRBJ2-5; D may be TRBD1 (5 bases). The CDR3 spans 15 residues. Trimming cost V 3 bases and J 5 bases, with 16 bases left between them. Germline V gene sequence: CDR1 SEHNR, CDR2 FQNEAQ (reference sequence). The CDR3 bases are TGTGCCAGCAGCTTTAAGAACCTAAAGGGGGAGACCCAGTACTTC. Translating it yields CASSFKNLKGETQYF. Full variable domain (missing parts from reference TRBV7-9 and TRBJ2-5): DTGVSQNPRHKITKRGQNVTFRCDPISEHNRLYWYRQTLGQGPEFLTYFQNEAQLEKSRLLSDRFSAERPKGSFSTLEIQRTEQGDSAMYLCASSFKNLKGETQYFGPGTRLLVL.

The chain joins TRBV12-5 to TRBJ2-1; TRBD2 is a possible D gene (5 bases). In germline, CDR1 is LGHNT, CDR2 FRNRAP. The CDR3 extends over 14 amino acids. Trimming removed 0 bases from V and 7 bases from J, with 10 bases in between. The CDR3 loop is CASGLVGRRNEQFF. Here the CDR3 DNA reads TGTGCTAGTGGTTTGGTAGGCAGGAGGAATGAGCAGTTCTTC.

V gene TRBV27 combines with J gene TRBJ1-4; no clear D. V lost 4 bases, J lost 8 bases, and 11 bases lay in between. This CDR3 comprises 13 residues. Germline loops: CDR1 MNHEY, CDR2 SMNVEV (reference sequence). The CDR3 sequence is CASSWAPGEKLFF. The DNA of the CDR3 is TGTGCCAGCAGTTGGGCCCCTGGGGAAAAACTGTTTTTT.

The CDR3 protein is CSVEARGRTEAFF. In nucleotides, the CDR3 is TGCAGCGTTGAAGCCAGGGGGAGGACTGAAGCTTTCTTT. The chain is built from TRBV29-1 and TRBJ1-1; 7 bases match TRBD1. V shed 1 base and J 5 bases; nucleotides not matched to a gene: 4. The CDR3 runs 13 residues. Germline V gives CDR1 SQVTM, CDR2 ANQGSEA.

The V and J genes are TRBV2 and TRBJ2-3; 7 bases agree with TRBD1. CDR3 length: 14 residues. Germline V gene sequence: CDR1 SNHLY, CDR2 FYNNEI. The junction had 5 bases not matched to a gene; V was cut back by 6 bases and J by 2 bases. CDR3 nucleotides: TGTGCCAGCAGATGGGACAGTTCCACAGATACGCAGTATTTT. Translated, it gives CASRWDSSTDTQYF.